The T cell receptor beta chain described here comes from a study of OX40 agonist ivuxolimab in advanced cancers. General study points: In the 0.1 to 3.0 mg/kg range, CD4+ and CD8+ blood T cells had expanded clonally by week 6.

Germline V gene data show CDR1 as SNHLY and CDR2 as FYNNEI. The length of the CDR3 is 15 residues. V lost 7 bases and J lost 0; bases outside the gene matches: 7. TCRdb's table, derived via immunoSEQ multiplex PCR, lists solely in-frame clones and lacks some. The sample has over 10,000 clones, around 90% seen once. With respect to this clone: The antigen is undetermined.

Sequencing was performed on CD4+ or CD8+ T cells sorted from blood, taken in a trial of the OX40 agonist ivuxolimab. The rearrangement links TRBV2 to TRBJ2-7, with 9 bases aligning to TRBD1. This TCR was recovered from an adult with an advanced solid tumor such as melanoma, head and neck, liver or kidney cancer. CDR3 in DNA: TGTGCCAGCAAGTCCAGGACAGGGGCCTCCTACGAGCAGTACTTC. Its translation is CASKSRTGASYEQYF.